These 23 T cell receptor beta chains were all obtained from the same sample, sequenced in a study of cytomegalovirus exposure and HLA in healthy donors. The method was immunoSEQ multiplex PCR; TCRdb's version includes in-frame clones alone and lacks a portion of them. The sample records over 150,000 clones, 84% being singletons. The sequenced sample was PBMCs. Every receptor here comes from a woman aged 25 to 39 in good health and CMV-seropositive.

The chain uses TRBV2 and TRBJ2-3; possibly TRBD1 for D (5 bases). The CDR3 loop spans 14 amino acids. The V end lost 7 bases, the J end lost 3 bases, and 14 bases lay between the germline ends. Germline assignment: CDR1 SNHLY and CDR2 FYNNEI. DNA of the CDR3: TGTGCCAGCACTCCAGAATACAGGACAGATACGCAGTATTTT. It codes for CASTPEYRTDTQYF.

This chain joins TRBV7-9 and TRBJ2-2, with 9 bases lining up with TRBD2. CDR1 and CDR2 (germline): SEHNR, FQNEAQ (reference sequence). J gave up 1 base and V 4 bases, and 4 bases lay outside the gene matches. This CDR3 comprises 16 residues. The DNA for the CDR3 is TGTGCCAGCAGCTCCCCGACTAGCGGGAACACCGGGGAGCTGTTTTTT. Its protein is CASSSPTSGNTGELFF.

Only a few counts were recorded for this clone. This chain connects TRBV5-1 to TRBJ1-2, with 11 bases lining up with TRBD1. CDR1 is SGHRS, CDR2 YFSETQ, per germline. The length of the CDR3 is 13 residues. Trimming took 4 bases from V and 6 from J; bases not matched to a gene: 2. The DNA for the CDR3 is TGCGCCAGCAGCGAGGGACAGGGGGATGGCTACACCTTC. This gives the protein CASSEGQGDGYTF. Looking up the rest from reference TRBV5-1 and TRBJ1-2 gives the full variable domain: KAGVTQTPRYLIKTRGQQVTLSCSPISGHRSVSWYQQTPGQGLQFLFEYFSETQRNKGNFPGRFSGRQFSNSRSEMNVSTLELGDSALYLCASSEGQGDGYTFGSGTRLTVV.

The CDR3 sequence: CASSPVGANYGYTF. The CDR3 DNA reads TGTGCCAGCAGTCCCGTAGGGGCTAACTATGGCTACACCTTC. The chain uses TRBV2 and TRBJ1-2; maybe TRBD1 (5 bases). V was trimmed by 5 bases and J by 0 bases, leaving 10 bases between them. CDR1 and CDR2 from the germline V gene are SNHLY and FYNNEI. CDR3 length: 14 amino acids.

This chain joins TRBV13 and TRBJ2-3, with 8 bases identical to TRBD2. V trimming: 0 bases; J trimming: 8 bases; junction bases outside the gene matches: 16. Germline CDR1 is PRHDT and CDR2 is FYEKMQ (reference sequence). The CDR3 runs to 18 residues. In nucleotides, the CDR3 is TGTGCCAGCAGCTTAGGCTCTTTATCGGGAGGGCCCTCCGTTACGCAGTATTTT. Translating it yields CASSLGSLSGGPSVTQYF.

The V call is TRBV5-1, the J call TRBJ2-1, with 7 bases aligning to TRBD1. V dropped 0 bases and J dropped 12; count of bases not matched to a gene: 12. The germline CDR1 and CDR2 sequences are SGHRS and YFSETQ. CDR3 size: 15 residues. This chain's CDR3 is CASSLERQGLFTQFF. The CDR3 region has the DNA TGCGCCAGCAGCTTGGAGCGACAGGGTCTGTTTACGCAGTTCTTC.

The chain is built from TRBV6-5 and TRBJ2-5; 9 positions match TRBD2. V shed 6 bases, J shed 7 bases, and the junction held 12 bases outside the gene matches. Germline V gene lookup returns CDR1 MNHEY and CDR2 SVGAGI. This CDR3 is 15 amino acids long. The CDR3 DNA is TGTGCCAGCAGCCGCTTCGGCGGGAGGGAGGGGACCCAGTACTTC. Its translation: CASSRFGGREGTQYF.

The chain has TRBV4-1 and TRBJ2-7; possibly TRBD1 for D (5 bases). The germline V gene encodes CDR1 MGHRA and CDR2 YSYEKL. This CDR3 is built from 16 residues. V lost 0 bases and J 2 bases, leaving 14 bases between the germline ends. DNA for the CDR3: TGCGCCAGCAGCCAAGATGGGGAAGAAGGGGCCTACGAGCAGTACTTC. Its protein is CASSQDGEEGAYEQYF.

The chain joins TRBV9 to TRBJ1-1, with D perhaps TRBD1 (6 bases). From germline, CDR1 is SGDLS and CDR2 YYNGEE. Trimming pared 0 bases from V and 1 base from J, leaving 7 bases between. This CDR3 spans 14 amino acids. CDR3 sequence: CASSVVQGNTEAFF. The CDR3 coding sequence is TGTGCCAGCAGCGTAGTACAGGGGAACACTGAAGCTTTCTTT.

The CDR3 loop reads CASSWDSKYEAFF. The CDR3 DNA reads as TGTGCCAGCAGTTGGGACAGTAAATATGAAGCTTTCTTT. V is TRBV27 and J is TRBJ1-1, with 7 bases that match TRBD1. The V and J ends lost 4 bases and 7 bases, in that order; junction bases with no gene match: 6. Germline-derived CDR1 and CDR2 are MNHEY and SMNVEV (reference sequence). The CDR3 extends over 13 amino acids.

The CDR3 spells CASSEIIAGELFF. The DNA of the CDR3 is TGTGCCAGCAGTGAAATTATCGCCGGGGAGCTGTTTTTT. The chain links TRBV2 to TRBJ2-2; the D is unclear. Trimming took 2 bases from V and 6 from J, leaving 7 bases between them. Germline V lookup: CDR1 SNHLY, CDR2 FYNNEI. CDR3 size: 13 residues. Full variable domain (remainder filled in from reference TRBV2 and TRBJ2-2): EPEVTQTPSHQVTQMGQEVILRCVPISNHLYFYWYRQILGQKVEFLVSFYNNEISEKSEIFDDQFSVERPDGSNFTLKIRSTKLEDSAMYFCASSEIIAGELFFGEGSRLTVL.

The V call is TRBV5-6, the J call TRBJ1-2; 7 bases fit TRBD1. Germline assignment: CDR1 SGHDT and CDR2 YYEEEE. The CDR3 has 13 amino acids. After removal of 4 bases from V and 4 bases from J, the junction contained 4 bases not matched to a gene. CDR3 amino acids: CASSPRTGYGYTF. The CDR3 DNA is TGTGCCAGCAGCCCCAGGACAGGCTATGGCTACACCTTC.

This clone appeared once. V usage is TRBV2 and J usage is TRBJ1-1, with D perhaps TRBD1 (5 bases). Germline V gene data show CDR1 as SNHLY and CDR2 as FYNNEI. The ends were cut back, 7 bases at V and 4 bases at J, with 16 bases in the middle. The CDR3 has 14 residues. CDR3 amino acids: CASNRRGGGTEAFF. CDR3 nucleotide sequence: TGTGCCAGCAACAGGAGGGGCGGTGGCACTGAAGCTTTCTTT.

The gene calls are TRBV6-5 and TRBJ1-2, with a weak D call TRBD1 (5 bases). This CDR3 has 11 residues. V gave up 6 bases and J gave up 8 bases, with 10 bases separating them. CDR1 MNHEY and CDR2 SVGAGI come from the germline V gene. The CDR3 loop reads CASRWGEGYTF. Written as DNA, the CDR3 is TGTGCCAGCAGGTGGGGCGAGGGCTACACCTTC.

The rearrangement links TRBV27 to TRBJ1-5, with 9 bases identical to TRBD1. Germline V CDR1 and CDR2: MNHEY, SMNVEV (reference sequence). This CDR3 region has 16 residues. V dropped 2 bases and J dropped 7; count of bases not matched to a gene: 9. CDR3 residues: CASSLSKTGGEQPQHF. The CDR3 DNA follows: TGTGCCAGCAGTTTAAGTAAAACAGGGGGCGAACAGCCCCAGCATTTT.

The V call is TRBV5-6, the J call TRBJ2-3; 9 positions agree with TRBD2. The ends lost 0 bases at V and 2 bases at J; junction bases unmatched: 7. CDR3 length equals 17 residues. CDR1 is SGHDT and CDR2 is YYEEEE in the germline V gene. CDR3 protein: CASSLDLAGINTDTQYF. CDR3 in DNA: TGTGCCAGCAGCTTGGATCTAGCGGGGATAAACACAGATACGCAGTATTTT.

The rearrangement links TRBV6-1 to TRBJ2-5; 8 bases are a match to TRBD2. V lost 4 bases and J lost 1; bases outside the gene matches: 17. The CDR3 has 19 residues. Per the germline V gene, CDR1 is MNHNS and CDR2 is SASEGT. The CDR3 protein is CASSGLARLARAGQETQYF. As DNA, the CDR3 is TGTGCCAGCAGTGGCTTGGCCCGACTAGCGAGAGCGGGCCAAGAGACCCAGTACTTC.

The chain uses TRBV4-1 and TRBJ2-7; no firm D call. Germline CDR1 is MGHRA and CDR2 is YSYEKL. V was clipped by 0 bases and J by 3 bases, with 12 bases between them. The CDR3 sequence is 15 residues long. CDR3 sequence (DNA): TGCGCCAGCAGCCAAGAGAGCGCCCAGTACTACGAGCAGTACTTC. It specifies CASSQESAQYYEQYF.

This clone is a singleton in its sample. The CDR3 bases are TGCAGCGTTAGACAGGGGGCAGAGGAGACCCAGTACTTC. Its translation: CSVRQGAEETQYF. The chain joins TRBV29-1 to TRBJ2-5, with TRBD1 identical over 10 bases. V was pared by 5 bases and J by 5 bases, with 5 bases of the junction left unmatched. The CDR3 loop spans 13 amino acids. Germline lookup yields CDR1 SQVTM and CDR2 ANQGSEA.

V gene TRBV5-1 combines with J gene TRBJ2-1; 9 positions match TRBD2. CDR1 SGHRS and CDR2 YFSETQ come from the germline V gene. The ends lost 4 bases at V and 1 base at J; junction bases unmatched: 6. The CDR3 is 16 residues long. CDR3 nucleotide sequence: TGCGCCAGCAGCCTAGCGGGGACCGTGTCCTACAATGAGCAGTTCTTC. Translated, it gives CASSLAGTVSYNEQFF. Full variable domain (rest looked up from reference TRBV5-1 and TRBJ2-1): KAGVTQTPRYLIKTRGQQVTLSCSPISGHRSVSWYQQTPGQGLQFLFEYFSETQRNKGNFPGRFSGRQFSNSRSEMNVSTLELGDSALYLCASSLAGTVSYNEQFFGPGTRLTVL.

The genes are TRBV5-4 and TRBJ1-1; TRBD1 matches at 7 bases. V trimming: 0 bases; J trimming: 3 bases; junction bases outside the gene matches: 8. The CDR3 runs 16 residues. Germline V gene lookup returns CDR1 SGHNT and CDR2 YYREEE (reference sequence). In DNA, the CDR3 is TGTGCCAGCAGCTTGGGAAAGCCAGGGGGGTACACTGAAGCTTTCTTT. It specifies CASSLGKPGGYTEAFF.

Note on this clone: Other nucleotide sequences in the sample specify the same CDR3. The chain couples TRBV2 to TRBJ1-1; 7 bases are a match to TRBD1. J was trimmed by 6 bases and V by 5 bases; bases with no gene match: 3. Germline CDR1 reads SNHLY; CDR2 reads FYNNEI. The CDR3 spans 12 residues. This chain's CDR3 is CASSSQGAEAFF. Here the CDR3 DNA reads TGTGCCAGCAGTTCCCAGGGGGCTGAAGCTTTCTTT. The entire variable domain, with the rest obtained from reference TRBV2 and TRBJ1-1, is as follows: EPEVTQTPSHQVTQMGQEVILRCVPISNHLYFYWYRQILGQKVEFLVSFYNNEISEKSEIFDDQFSVERPDGSNFTLKIRSTKLEDSAMYFCASSSQGAEAFFGQGTRLTVV.

V and J are TRBV6-5 and TRBJ1-1; a possible D gene is TRBD1 (5 bases). CDR1 is MNHEY, CDR2 SVGAGI, per germline. The CDR3 sequence is 14 residues long. V was trimmed by 2 bases and J by 4 bases, leaving 11 bases between them. The CDR3 sequence: CASSYGFGGTEAFF. In DNA, the CDR3 is TGTGCCAGCAGTTACGGGTTCGGGGGCACTGAAGCTTTCTTT.